This TCR beta chain is drawn from a study of blood T cell repertoires in COVID-19. The wider study: Material from acute and convalescent COVID-19 was sourced from the United States, Italy and Spain. Sources were T cells, B-cell-depleted T cells, or PBMCs; the material itself was cDNA or gDNA.

This clone is a singleton in its sample. This CDR3 has 14 residues. The V and J ends lost 6 bases and 6 bases respectively, with 17 bases between them. Germline lookup yields CDR1 SGHAT and CDR2 FQNNGV. Per the study methods: Researchers report that nucleated cell counts were estimated from reference gene primer amplification. Profiled with immunoSEQ multiplex PCR; TCRdb holds only in-frame clones, not every one. The DNA gave D and trimming, while V, J and clone size come from that table. The sample has some 150,000 clones; roughly 87% are singletons. The chain carries TRBV11-2 and TRBJ1-1, with D possibly being TRBD1 (6 bases). The receptor was derived from a woman aged 60-75 years with active or convalescent COVID-19. Sequenced sample: peripheral blood. DNA of the CDR3: TGTGCCAGCAGTACACAGGGCCCCAGCGCTGAAGCTTTCTTT. Its translation: CASSTQGPSAEAFF.